Presented here are 23 T cell receptor beta chains from one specimen sequenced in a study of shared clonotypes between healthy human individuals (dated by TCRdb to 2020 to 2021). Library method: the immunoSEQ multiplex PCR assay. TCRdb provides this immuneACCESS table in a form limited to in-frame rearrangements. Some clones are lacking; in checked studies, under half of them reflect an unresolved V gene, and why the rest are absent is not known. Present in this sample are about 490,000 clones, about 85% of which were seen just once. The top ten constitute approximately 11% of the sample. The sample consisted of PBMCs. The source of these receptors is a woman aged 40-49 years in good health. Some clones in this sample may be carry-over from other donors' samples.

In its sample, this clone was seen once. The rearrangement uses TRBV14 and TRBJ1-2; D ambiguous. The length of the CDR3 is 13 residues. Germline CDR1 is SGHDN and CDR2 is FVKESK. Trimming removed 1 base at V and 6 bases at J, with 9 bases between. CDR3 in DNA: TGTGCCAGCAGCCAAGGCAGTGGGCATGGCTACACCTTC. Translation: CASSQGSGHGYTF.

The V call is TRBV28, the J call TRBJ2-3; the match to TRBD2 covers 7 bases. The CDR3 covers 16 residues. Trimming at V came to 1 base and at J to 5 bases, leaving 9 bases not matched to a gene. CDR1 is MDHEN and CDR2 is SYDVKM in the germline V gene. The CDR3 DNA reads TGTGCCAGCAGTTTATACGTGGGGGGGAGTAAAGATACGCAGTATTTT. Translating gives CASSLYVGGSKDTQYF. Looking up the rest from reference TRBV28 and TRBJ2-3 gives the full variable domain: DVKVTQSSRYLVKRTGEKVFLECVQDMDHENMFWYRQDPGLGLRLIYFSYDVKMKEKGDIPEGYSVSREKKERFSLILESASTNQTSMYLCASSLYVGGSKDTQYFGPGTRLTVL.

V gene TRBV5-6 combines with J gene TRBJ2-3; D tentatively fits TRBD1 or TRBD2 (6 bases each). The V gene lost 5 bases and the J gene lost 8 bases, with 15 bases spanning the gap. Germline V gives CDR1 SGHDT, CDR2 YYEEEE. This CDR3 has 13 amino acids. The chain's CDR3 is CASSPTGAGTQYF. The CDR3 nucleotides read TGTGCCAGCAGTCCCACGGGGGCCGGTACGCAGTATTTT.

Points on this clone: This likely stems from a read error, as it lies one base from a far larger clone. The chain has TRBV5-6 and TRBJ1-3, with 7 bases aligning to TRBD1. The trim removed 4 bases at V and 0 bases at J, leaving 7 bases unmatched. The CDR3 consists of 16 residues. CDR1 and CDR2 from the germline V gene are SGHDT and YYEEEE. The DNA of the CDR3 is TGTGCCAGCAGCGAGGGACAGCCTCCCTCTGGAAACACCATATATTTT. It encodes CASSEGQPPSGNTIYF.

The V gene is TRBV2, the J gene TRBJ2-7, with a weak D call TRBD1 (6 bases). Germline CDR1 SNHLY, CDR2 FYNNEI. V gave up 3 bases and J gave up 3 bases, with 12 bases separating them. The CDR3 extends over 14 amino acids. CDR3 sequence reads: CASSEYGQYYEQYF. The DNA of the CDR3 is TGTGCCAGCAGTGAGTATGGACAGTACTACGAGCAGTACTTC.

This clone was found once. The gene calls are TRBV2 and TRBJ2-2; 9 nucleotides agree with TRBD1. Germline V lookup: CDR1 SNHLY, CDR2 FYNNEI. Trimming removed 10 bases from V and 4 bases from J; junction bases left unmatched: 10. The CDR3 has 15 amino acids. As DNA, the CDR3 is TGTGCCACAGCTCCGGGACAGGGTTTCACCGGGGAGCTGTTTTTT. Its protein is CATAPGQGFTGELFF.

On this clone itself: A read error likely explains this, since a far larger clone differs by one base. The chain carries TRBV28 and TRBJ2-7, with D unclear. The CDR3 contains 17 residues. Germline V CDR1 and CDR2: MDHEN, SYDVKM. V dropped 2 bases and J dropped 0 bases, with 17 bases sitting between them. This CDR3 is CASSLILGRRTSYEQYF. CDR3 DNA: TGTGCCAGCAGTTTAATTCTAGGCAGGAGAACCTCCTACGAGCAGTACTTC.

V usage is TRBV28 and J usage is TRBJ2-7, with 10 positions matching TRBD1. V lost 6 bases and J lost 3; bases outside the gene matches: 2. The CDR3 is 13 residues long. CDR1 is MDHEN, CDR2 SYDVKM, per germline. CDR3 sequence reads: CASRRTGGYEQYF. CDR3 DNA: TGTGCCAGCAGGAGGACAGGGGGCTACGAGCAGTACTTC.

In this sample, this clone turned up once. The chain links TRBV19 to TRBJ2-3; 9 nucleotides line up with TRBD2. J lost 5 bases, V lost 3 bases, and 9 bases had no gene match. The CDR3 has 16 residues. Germline lookup yields CDR1 LNHDA and CDR2 SQIVND (reference sequence). CDR3 sequence: CASSMRASGIGDTQYF. The CDR3, as DNA: TGTGCCAGTAGTATGAGGGCTAGCGGGATAGGAGATACGCAGTATTTT.

The chain has TRBV14 and TRBJ2-1, with D possibly matching TRBD1 (6 bases). The germline V and J ends were trimmed by 2 bases and 0 bases, with 11 bases remaining between them. The CDR3 runs to 16 residues. Germline V CDR1 and CDR2: SGHDN, FVKESK. CDR3 loop: CASSQPGVSSYNEQFF. CDR3 bases: TGTGCCAGCAGCCAACCAGGGGTCAGCTCCTACAATGAGCAGTTCTTC.

This clone appeared a few times. The rearrangement joins TRBV6-1 to TRBJ1-2; no clear D. The germline V gene has CDR1 MNHNS and CDR2 SASEGT. Between the trimmed V and J ends, which lost 5 bases and 8 bases, there was a span of 12 bases. The CDR3 runs 12 residues. The CDR3 protein is CASSNPPTGYTF. The CDR3 bases are TGTGCCAGCAGTAATCCGCCCACGGGCTACACCTTC.

On this clone itself: A read error likely explains this, since a far larger clone differs by one base. DNA for the CDR3: TGTGCCAGCAGTCAACCTGTACGGGCACAGGGAAACGCCATATATTTT. Translation: CASSQPVRAQGNAIYF. This rearrangement joins TRBV28 to TRBJ1-3, with a tentative D call TRBD1 (6 bases). From germline, CDR1 is MDHEN and CDR2 SYDVKM. The CDR3 is made up of 16 amino acids.

V and J are TRBV7-9 and TRBJ2-2; the D is unclear. The CDR3 spans 19 residues. In germline, CDR1 is SEHNR, CDR2 FQNEAQ (reference sequence). Trimming pared 3 bases from V and 4 bases from J, leaving 24 bases between. CDR3 in DNA: TGTGCCAGCAGCTTCGTACCCCTCTCAGCCGGCCGTGTCACCGGGGAGCTGTTTTTT. Translated: CASSFVPLSAGRVTGELFF.

This chain joins TRBV7-8 and TRBJ1-1; D is unresolved. Germline V lookup: CDR1 SGHVS, CDR2 FQNEAQ. V was shortened by 8 bases and J by 1 base, with 11 bases between the two germline ends. The CDR3 extends over 13 amino acids. CDR3 DNA: TGTGCCAGCGGGGTGTCCGCGAACACTGAAGCTTTCTTT. This sequence encodes CASGVSANTEAFF.

Only one count was recorded for this clone. Only one base separates this from a far larger clonotype, so it likely reflects a read error. The chain couples TRBV10-1 to TRBJ2-7; 12 bases map to TRBD2. This CDR3 is built from 12 residues. From germline, CDR1 is WNHNN and CDR2 SYGVQD (reference sequence). The CDR3 here is CAKTSGRYDQYF. The CDR3 DNA follows: TGCGCCAAAACTAGCGGGAGGTACGATCAGTACTTC.

This chain joins TRBV2 and TRBJ1-1; possibly TRBD1 for D (5 bases). Germline V gives CDR1 SNHLY, CDR2 FYNNEI. The germline V and J ends were trimmed by 5 bases and 1 base, with 8 bases remaining between them. The CDR3 is 13 residues long. The CDR3: CASSIDRNTEAFF. CDR3 DNA sequence: TGTGCCAGCAGTATAGACAGGAACACTGAAGCTTTCTTT.

The V gene is TRBV25-1, the J gene TRBJ1-2; TRBD1 matches 7 bases. V dropped 5 bases and J dropped 4; count of bases not matched to a gene: 7. This CDR3 has 14 amino acids. Germline V gene lookup returns CDR1 MGHDK and CDR2 SYGVNS. CDR3 in amino acids: CASSPRTGPYGYTF. The CDR3 region has the DNA TGTGCCAGCAGTCCAAGGACAGGCCCCTATGGCTACACCTTC.

For this clone: The likely explanation is a read error, given a far larger clone one base away. The CDR3 nucleotides are TGTGCCAGCAGCCCCCGGACTAGCGGGAGTTACGAGCAGTACTTC. Translated, it gives CASSPRTSGSYEQYF. The rearrangement links TRBV9 to TRBJ2-7; 13 bases agree with TRBD2. The trim removed 4 bases at V and 4 bases at J, leaving 5 bases unmatched. The germline CDR1 and CDR2 sequences are SGDLS and YYNGEE. CDR3 length: 15 residues.

Remarks on this clone: A far larger clone is one nucleotide away, so this likely arose from a read error. The sample holds other DNA sequences that translate to the same CDR3. The chain employs TRBV10-3 and TRBJ1-1; no definite D call. The V gene lost 1 base and the J gene lost 1 base, with 4 bases spanning the gap. The CDR3 totals 13 residues. Looked up from germline, CDR1 is ENHRY and CDR2 is SYGVKD. CDR3 amino acids: CAISEYRNTEAFF. CDR3 nucleotides: TGTGCCATCAGTGAGTATAGGAACACTGAAGCTTTCTTT.

V usage is TRBV27 and J usage is TRBJ2-7; either TRBD1 or TRBD2 may fit D (6 bases each). Germline CDR1 reads MNHEY; CDR2 reads SMNVEV (reference sequence). V was cut by 8 bases and J by 2 bases, with 13 bases left in between. The CDR3 totals 13 residues. CDR3 in amino acids: CASEGGDPYEQYF. DNA for the CDR3: TGTGCCAGCGAGGGGGGAGATCCCTACGAGCAGTACTTC.

The chain employs TRBV9 and TRBJ2-1; 10 bases are a match to TRBD2. Germline CDR1 and CDR2: SGDLS and YYNGEE. The CDR3 runs 17 residues. V lost 2 bases and J lost 4; bases outside the gene matches: 9. CDR3: CASSVSPSGSSYNEQFF. The CDR3 DNA is TGTGCCAGCAGCGTTTCCCCTAGCGGGAGTTCGTACAATGAGCAGTTCTTC.

This chain joins TRBV28 and TRBJ2-3; 7 positions agree with TRBD2. CDR3 length equals 15 residues. Germline assignment: CDR1 MDHEN and CDR2 SYDVKM. The J segment lost 1 base and the V segment lost 2 bases, leaving 3 bases of the junction unmatched. The CDR3 reads CASSLAGARTDTQYF. The CDR3, as DNA: TGTGCCAGCAGTTTAGCGGGAGCCCGCACAGATACGCAGTATTTT.

The rearrangement joins TRBV2 to TRBJ2-1, with a possible D match to TRBD2 (6 bases). The V end lost 7 bases, the J end lost 3 bases, and 13 bases lay between the germline ends. The CDR3 has 14 residues. CDR1 SNHLY and CDR2 FYNNEI come from the germline V gene. CDR3 nucleotide sequence: TGTGCCAGCACCGAGGGGCGGGGCTACAATGAGCAGTTCTTC. Protein: CASTEGRGYNEQFF.